A selection of T cell receptor beta chains follows, all from one sample in a study of blood T cell repertoires in COVID-19. Here immunoSEQ multiplex PCR was the method, and the copy in TCRdb shows in-frame clones only, minus some. The sample lists roughly 140,000 clones, 85% to 90% seen once, with approximately 15% in the top ten. Material for sequencing was peripheral blood. The receptors derive from a woman aged 40 to 50 with acute or convalescent COVID-19. The CDR3 runs from the conserved cysteine through the conserved F or W. D genes are given only for firm matches. The size of a clone is reported for some rows only, either as once, few or many, or as a class for expanded clones.

>-|-|TRBJ2-5|TRBV5-4
CASSLSGGETQYF
TGTGCCAGCAGCTTGTCAGGAGGCGAGACCCAGTACTTC
>-|-|TRBJ2-7|TRBV4-1
CASSQDYLAEPSYEQYF
TGCGCCAGCAGCCAAGATTATTTGGCAGAACCCTCCTACGAGCAGTACTTC
>-|-|TRBJ2-7|TRBV5-5
CASSLEPSPYEQYF
TGTGCCAGCAGCTTGGAGCCGTCACCCTACGAGCAGTACTTC
>-|-|TRBJ1-6|TRBV2
CASSEFYNNSPLHF
TGTGCCAGCAGTGAATTTTACAATAATTCACCCCTCCACTTT
>-|-|TRBJ1-5|TRBV24-1
CATADRFDQPQHF
TGTGCCACCGCGGACAGATTCGATCAGCCCCAGCATTTT
>TRBD1|-|TRBJ2-5|TRBV19
CASSPRDSTQETQYF
TGTGCCAGTAGTCCAAGGGACAGTACCCAAGAGACCCAGTACTTC
>TRBD1|-|TRBJ1-5|TRBV6-2/TRBV6-3
CASSYPAGGHSNQPQHF
TGTGCCAGCAGTTACCCGGCAGGGGGCCATAGCAATCAGCCCCAGCATTTT
>TRBD2|-|TRBJ2-1|TRBV7-2
CASSPRLAGGLDEQFF
TGTGCCAGCAGCCCCCGACTAGCGGGGGGGCTTGATGAGCAGTTCTTC
>-|few|TRBJ2-7|TRBV7-2
CASSEGLSDYEQYF
TGTGCCAGCAGCGAAGGACTGTCGGACTACGAGCAGTACTTC
>TRBD2|-|TRBJ2-7|TRBV29-1
CSVGGGAYEQYF
TGCAGCGTTGGCGGGGGGGCCTACGAGCAGTACTTC
>TRBD1|-|TRBJ1-4|TRBV14
CASSQYRGYNEKLFF
TGTGCCAGCAGCCAGTACAGGGGTTATAATGAAAAACTGTTTTTT
>TRBD1|-|TRBJ1-2|TRBV10-2
CASSVGQGATNYGYTF
TGCGCCAGCAGTGTAGGACAGGGAGCCACTAACTATGGCTACACCTTC
>TRBD2|-|TRBJ2-1|TRBV30
CASGGQGHEQFF
TGTGCCTCGGGGGGGCAGGGGCATGAGCAGTTCTTC
>-|-|TRBJ1-1|TRBV6-5
CASSYGQLLEAFF
TGTGCCAGCAGTTACGGGCAACTTCTTGAAGCTTTCTTT
>TRBD2|-|TRBJ2-1|TRBV11-2
CASSPSGEQFF
TGTGCCAGCAGCCCTAGCGGTGAGCAGTTCTTC
>TRBD1|few|TRBJ1-6|TRBV3-1/TRBV3-2
CASSPTGESPLHF
TGTGCCAGCAGCCCGACAGGGGAATCACCCCTCCACTTT
>-|-|TRBJ2-1|TRBV27
CASSLLDGGLGNEQFF
TGTGCCAGCAGTTTATTGGACGGCGGGCTCGGGAATGAGCAGTTCTTC
>-|-|TRBJ2-5|TRBV11-1
CASTAVQGKGETQYF
TGTGCCAGCACCGCGGTACAGGGCAAGGGAGAGACCCAGTACTTC
>-|-|TRBJ1-2|TRBV7-8
CASSSTGGWGYTF
TGTGCCAGCAGCTCTACAGGCGGTTGGGGCTACACCTTC
>-|-|TRBJ1-2|TRBV13
CASSRQRNYGYTF
TGTGCCAGCAGCCGACAGAGAAACTATGGCTACACCTTC
>TRBD1|-|TRBJ1-1|TRBV9
CASSVTGQMNTEAFF
TGTGCCAGCAGCGTAACGGGACAGATGAACACTGAAGCTTTCTTT
>-|-|TRBJ1-2|TRBV7-5
CARSGDSHGYTF
TGTGCCAGATCCGGGGACAGCCATGGCTACACCTTC
>TRBD1|once|TRBJ2-5|TRBV7-9
CASSYQQGALGETQYF
TGTGCCAGCAGCTATCAACAGGGGGCGCTGGGTGAGACCCAGTACTTC
>-|once|TRBJ1-2|TRBV28
CASSPTGFAGYTF
TGTGCCAGCAGTCCCACAGGGTTCGCCGGCTACACCTTC
>-|-|TRBJ1-1|TRBV9
CASSDFGNTEAFF
TGTGCCAGCAGCGACTTTGGGAACACTGAAGCTTTCTTT
>TRBD1|-|TRBJ2-2|TRBV23-1
CASSQSYYRGDTGELFF
TGCGCCAGCAGTCAATCGTATTACAGGGGGGACACCGGGGAGCTGTTTTTT
>-|-|TRBJ1-5|TRBV27
CASSLSSMGNQPQHF
TGTGCCAGCAGTTTATCCAGTATGGGCAATCAGCCCCAGCATTTT
>TRBD1|-|TRBJ2-6|TRBV7-8
CASSFRPPILQGASGANVLTF
TGTGCCAGCAGCTTCAGGCCCCCCATTCTGCAGGGGGCTAGTGGGGCCAACGTCCTGACTTTC
>TRBD1|-|TRBJ1-4|TRBV7-9
CASSSGTGLNEKLFF
TGTGCCAGCAGCTCGGGGACAGGGCTTAATGAAAAACTGTTTTTT
>TRBD2|-|TRBJ2-3|TRBV7-3
CASSLRLAGETITDTQYF
TGTGCCAGCAGCTTAAGGCTAGCGGGGGAAACAATCACAGATACGCAGTATTTT
>-|-|TRBJ2-3|TRBV29-1
CSVVLTKTSTDTQYF
TGCAGCGTTGTTTTGACGAAGACTAGCACAGATACGCAGTATTTT
>-|-|TRBJ2-7|TRBV7-8
CASSAASSYEQYF
TGTGCCAGCAGCGCGGCGAGCTCCTACGAGCAGTACTTC
>TRBD1|-|TRBJ1-3|TRBV15
CATSRRQGTGNTIYF
TGTGCCACCAGCAGGCGACAGGGCACGGGAAACACCATATATTTT
>-|-|TRBJ1-1|TRBV12-5
CASGLGTVGDTEAFF
TGTGCTAGTGGTTTGGGGACAGTCGGGGACACTGAAGCTTTCTTT
>TRBD1|few|TRBJ1-5|TRBV4-1
CASSQIQGAVQPQHF
TGCGCCAGCAGCCAAATACAGGGGGCTGTTCAGCCCCAGCATTTT
>TRBD1|-|TRBJ1-2|TRBV19
CASSIDRTGLYGYTF
TGTGCCAGTAGTATAGATCGGACAGGGCTCTATGGCTACACCTTC
>TRBD1|-|TRBJ1-6|TRBV4-1
CASSPTGYNSPLHF
TGCGCCAGCAGCCCGACAGGGTATAATTCACCCCTCCACTTT
>-|-|TRBJ2-7|TRBV7-7
CARVRDEQYF
TGTGCTAGAGTCAGGGACGAGCAGTACTTC
>TRBD2|-|TRBJ2-3|TRBV5-6
CASSLASSGGAGRTDTQYF
TGTGCCAGCAGCTTGGCCTCTAGCGGGGGGGCCGGACGGACAGATACGCAGTATTTT
>TRBD1|-|TRBJ1-4|TRBV5-6
CASSDDLGTGTEKLFF
TGTGCCAGCAGCGATGACTTAGGGACAGGGACTGAAAAACTGTTTTTT
>-|-|TRBJ1-2|TRBV4-2
CASSQPRDTVSQNYGYTF
TGTGCCAGCAGCCAACCCCGGGACACGGTATCGCAAAACTATGGCTACACCTTC